This record concerns one TCR beta chain sequence. As yet, its antigen is unknown. These data originate in a study of cytomegalovirus exposure and HLA in healthy donors. Donors had nominal health at sampling but likely had unrecorded immune exposures. The CDR3 runs to 14 residues. Germline V gene lookup returns CDR1 SGHRS and CDR2 YFSETQ. J lost 2 bases, V lost 1 base, and 2 bases had no gene match. General study points: The investigators catalogued 180 or so TCR beta chains as cytomegalovirus-associated. Analysis performed later found about 17,000 TCR beta sequences associated with HLA alleles at 0.05 false discovery rate. Across all donors, roughly uniform sequencing depth was an assumption of the presence/absence analyses.

Primers included in the PCR were 60 Vbeta and 13 Jbeta primers. Sequenced by immunoSEQ multiplex PCR; TCRdb stores in-frame clones only, minus some. Of 150,000 to 200,000 clones listed, approximately 85% were seen once; the top ten hold 5.5% to 7%. The chain has TRBV5-1 and TRBJ2-5; 7 bases line up with TRBD2. Sequencing was performed on PBMCs. This receptor was obtained from a woman aged 45-65 years in good health and CMV-seropositive. Here the CDR3 reads CASSLQGGQETQYF. CDR3 bases: TGCGCCAGCAGCTTGCAGGGAGGGCAAGAGACCCAGTACTTC.